The 18 T cell receptor beta chains below were found in one sample sequenced in a study of Ad26.COV2.S vaccination and SARS-CoV-2 variants. Generated by immunoSEQ multiplex PCR, the TCRdb table keeps only in-frame clones and is missing some. The data contain approximately 340,000 clones, approximately 84% of them seen just once; the ten biggest clones take up roughly 3.1%. Indicated treatment: roughly 19 received Ad26.COV2.S at low or high dose, single or two shots; roughly five received placebo; per-sample allocation not given. Sampling was done on day 63 after the first vaccine or placebo injection. The sequences come from peripheral blood, collected in a trial of Ad26.COV2.S vaccine versus placebo. Every receptor here comes from a person aged 18-60 years who received the Ad26.COV2.S COVID-19 vaccine or a placebo.

This rearrangement joins TRBV10-3 to TRBJ2-5, with TRBD2 identical over 9 bases. The V gene's germline CDR1 is ENHRY and CDR2 SYGVKD. Losses at the gene ends were 4 bases for V and 7 bases for J; bases not matched to a gene: 7. This CDR3 is built from 14 residues. CDR3 nucleotides: TGTGCCATCAGTGGACTAGCGGTCGATGGGACCCAGTACTTC. Its translation: CAISGLAVDGTQYF.

The chain is built from TRBV29-1 and TRBJ2-5, with 11 bases fitting TRBD1. V shed 0 bases, J shed 5 bases, and the junction held 5 bases outside the gene matches. The germline gives CDR1 SQVTM, CDR2 ANQGSEA. CDR3 size: 15 residues. The CDR3 sequence: CSVEDGWDRGETQYF. The CDR3 DNA is TGCAGCGTTGAAGATGGCTGGGACAGGGGGGAGACCCAGTACTTC.

V and J are TRBV27 and TRBJ2-2; no reliable D call. Germline V CDR1 and CDR2: MNHEY, SMNVEV (reference sequence). The ends were cut back, 8 bases at V and 5 bases at J, with 15 bases in the middle. The CDR3 runs to 14 residues. The CDR3 bases are TGTGCCAGCCTCCAAGGGTTTGGAACCGGGGAGCTGTTTTTT. This encodes CASLQGFGTGELFF.

This clone was detected only once. J is TRBJ2-5 and V is TRBV19; D tentatively reads TRBD1 or TRBD2 (5 bases each). Trimming removed 4 bases from V and 4 bases from J, with 10 bases in between. Germline V lookup: CDR1 LNHDA, CDR2 SQIVND (reference sequence). This CDR3 contains 13 residues. CDR3: CASSTTGRETQYF. The CDR3 DNA follows: TGTGCCAGTAGTACTACGGGGCGAGAGACCCAGTACTTC.

The rearrangement links TRBV30 to TRBJ2-1; the D is unclear. V dropped 0 bases and J dropped 3 bases, with 9 bases sitting between them. Germline loops: CDR1 GTSNPN, CDR2 SVGIG (reference sequence). This CDR3 comprises 14 residues. CDR3 residues: CAWSVLSHYNEQFF. DNA of the CDR3: TGTGCCTGGAGTGTACTGAGCCACTACAATGAGCAGTTCTTC.

The V and J genes are TRBV5-1 and TRBJ1-1; 7 positions agree with TRBD1. The CDR3 extends over 16 amino acids. Germline CDR1 reads SGHRS; CDR2 reads YFSETQ. With 0 bases clipped from V and 8 bases from J, the junction kept 13 bases outside the gene matches. This CDR3 reads CASSLVQGVHLGEAFF. CDR3 sequence (DNA): TGCGCCAGCAGCTTGGTTCAGGGGGTACATCTAGGCGAAGCTTTCTTT. The whole variable domain, filled in from reference TRBV5-1 and TRBJ1-1, reads KAGVTQTPRYLIKTRGQQVTLSCSPISGHRSVSWYQQTPGQGLQFLFEYFSETQRNKGNFPGRFSGRQFSNSRSEMNVSTLELGDSALYLCASSLVQGVHLGEAFFGQGTRLTVV.

The chain joins TRBV19 to TRBJ1-5, with no clear D. The length of the CDR3 is 14 residues. With 7 bases removed from V and 4 bases from J, the gap between germline ends came to 14 bases. The germline gives CDR1 LNHDA, CDR2 SQIVND (reference sequence). The DNA of the CDR3 is TGTGCCAGTACATTCGGAGTTGGAAATCAGCCCCAGCATTTT. Residues: CASTFGVGNQPQHF.

J is TRBJ2-3 and V is TRBV24-1; the match to TRBD1 covers 9 bases. The trim removed 7 bases at V and 1 base at J, leaving 8 bases unmatched. The CDR3 has 16 residues. The germline CDR1 and CDR2 sequences are KGHDR and SFDVKD. CDR3 loop: CATSSQGARGTDTQYF. The CDR3 nucleotides read TGTGCCACCAGCTCACAGGGGGCTAGGGGCACAGATACGCAGTATTTT.

The J gene is TRBJ1-1, the V gene TRBV30; D is uncertain. CDR3 size: 12 residues. Germline assignment: CDR1 GTSNPN and CDR2 SVGIG (reference sequence). V was cut by 2 bases and J by 5 bases, with 9 bases left in between. CDR3 in DNA: TGTGCCTGGAGTATAATCGGGACTGAAGCTTTCTTT. Residues: CAWSIIGTEAFF. The entire variable domain, with the rest obtained from reference TRBV30 and TRBJ1-1, is as follows: SQTIHQWPATLVQPVGSPLSLECTVEGTSNPNLYWYRQAAGRGLQLLFYSVGIGQISSEVPQNLSASRPQDRQFILSSKKLLLSDSGFYLCAWSIIGTEAFFGQGTRLTVV.

The chain couples TRBV10-3 to TRBJ2-2, with a tentative D call TRBD1 (6 bases). Germline assignment: CDR1 ENHRY and CDR2 SYGVKD. This CDR3 is 15 amino acids long. The V and J ends lost 5 bases and 1 base respectively, with 11 bases between them. Here the CDR3 reads CAISSGQMNTGELFF. The CDR3 bases are TGTGCCATCAGTTCAGGACAGATGAACACCGGGGAGCTGTTTTTT.

The CDR3 DNA follows: TGTGCCAGCAGCCCGGAGGAGGGGGCCAAACTAAAAAGCACAGATACGCAGTATTTT. Translation: CASSPEEGAKLKSTDTQYF. The rearrangement links TRBV5-8 to TRBJ2-3; TRBD1 is a possible D gene (7 bases). CDR3 length: 19 amino acids. Trimming removed 4 bases at V and 0 bases at J, with 24 bases between. Germline CDR1 and CDR2: SGHTS and YDEGEE.

In its sample, this clone was seen a few times. The chain couples TRBV6-5 to TRBJ2-6; D not resolved. Trimming shortened V by 4 bases and J by 0 bases, and 7 bases separated the two germline ends. Germline V lookup: CDR1 MNHEY, CDR2 SVGAGI. This CDR3 is built from 15 residues. Here the CDR3 reads CASSSPSSGANVLTF. For the CDR3, the DNA is TGTGCCAGCAGTTCCCCAAGCTCTGGGGCCAACGTCCTGACTTTC.

The chain joins TRBV20-1 to TRBJ2-4, with 7 bases fitting TRBD2. From germline, CDR1 is DFQATT and CDR2 SNEGSKA (reference sequence). V shed 3 bases and J 0 bases; nucleotides not matched to a gene: 5. The length of the CDR3 is 15 residues. CDR3 nucleotide sequence: TGCAGTGCTAGTGACGGGAGGAAAGCCAAAAACATTCAGTACTTC. This sequence encodes CSASDGRKAKNIQYF.

V gene TRBV5-1 combines with J gene TRBJ2-4; 7 nucleotides agree with TRBD1. This CDR3 is built from 18 residues. The germline V gene encodes CDR1 SGHRS and CDR2 YFSETQ. J was trimmed by 0 bases and V by 3 bases; bases with no gene match: 12. As DNA, the CDR3 is TGCGCCAGCAGCTCCGGTAGAGGGACAGAGCTAGCCAAAAACATTCAGTACTTC. Its protein product is CASSSGRGTELAKNIQYF.

The V and J genes are TRBV9 and TRBJ2-5, with TRBD2 matching 11 bases. J gave up 2 bases and V 3 bases, and 3 bases lay outside the gene matches. The CDR3 is made up of 15 amino acids. The germline CDR1 and CDR2 sequences are SGDLS and YYNGEE. CDR3 DNA sequence: TGTGCCAGCAGCGGCTCTAGCGGGGGGCAAGAGACCCAGTACTTC. Protein product: CASSGSSGGQETQYF.

V is TRBV27 and J is TRBJ2-1; the match to TRBD2 covers 8 bases. This CDR3 has 15 amino acids. The J segment lost 9 bases and the V segment lost 4 bases, leaving 11 bases of the junction unmatched. CDR1 and CDR2 (germline): MNHEY, SMNVEV (reference sequence). CDR3 DNA: TGTGCCAGCAGTTCCCCCTCGGGTAGCGGGACTGAGCAGTTCTTC. This codes for CASSSPSGSGTEQFF.

This chain joins TRBV7-9 and TRBJ2-2; 8 bases are a match to TRBD2. V shed 5 bases and J 3 bases; nucleotides not matched to a gene: 8. Germline CDR1 reads SEHNR; CDR2 reads FQNEAQ (reference sequence). The CDR3 is 16 amino acids. CDR3 DNA: TGTGCCAGCAGCCCCTCACTAGCGGTATACACCGGGGAGCTGTTTTTT. Its protein is CASSPSLAVYTGELFF.

This sequence joins TRBV23-1 and TRBJ1-5; TRBD1 aligns across 8 bases. TRBV23-1 is flagged as an ORF with uncertain function. Trimming removed 6 bases from V and 0 bases from J; junction bases left unmatched: 7. CDR3 length: 16 amino acids. CDR3 in amino acids: CASRQTGGYSNQPQHF. Written as DNA, the CDR3 is TGCGCCAGCAGACAAACAGGGGGTTATAGCAATCAGCCCCAGCATTTT.